The 12 T cell receptor beta chains given below trace back to one sample, sequenced in a study of T-cell memory formation after mild COVID-19. TCRdb fed the 5' RACE reads into MiXCR, producing one record per CDR3 protein. The sample consists of 350,000 to 500,000 distinct CDR3 sequences, roughly 18% of them appearing once. Sequenced input: PBMCs or a T cell subset sorted from them (not recorded which). Source of these receptors: a man between 18 and 35 years old who had mild COVID-19 (a few samples of this study predate the infection). Cell type and time point are not known.

This clonotype showed up just a few times. The chain combines TRBV6-2 or TRBV6-3 with TRBJ1-6; D is undetermined. The CDR3 runs to 13 residues. Between the trimmed V and J ends, which lost 0 bases and 9 bases, there was a span of 6 bases. CDR1 MNHEY and CDR2 SVGEGT come from the germline V gene. CDR3 loop: CASSYSEGSPLHF. The CDR3 DNA is TGTGCCAGCAGTTACTCCGAGGGTTCACCCCTCCACTTT.

This rearrangement joins TRBV4-1 to TRBJ1-2; 10 nucleotides line up with TRBD1. Trimming at V came to 3 bases and at J to 5 bases, leaving 6 bases not matched to a gene. This CDR3 contains 15 residues. Germline loops: CDR1 MGHRA, CDR2 YSYEKL. The CDR3 protein is CASSHPGTGVYGYTF. The CDR3 DNA is TGCGCCAGCAGCCACCCCGGGACAGGGGTATATGGCTACACCTTC.

V and J are TRBV7-9 and TRBJ1-5; D is unclear. Trimming pared 5 bases from V and 0 bases from J, leaving 20 bases between. The CDR3 is made up of 18 amino acids. Looked up from germline, CDR1 is SEHNR and CDR2 is FQNEAQ (reference sequence). The CDR3 DNA reads TGTGCCAGCAGCCCCGGGCCGGACGGAGCATATAGCAATCAGCCCCAGCATTTT. Translating it yields CASSPGPDGAYSNQPQHF.

This chain connects TRBV4-1 to TRBJ2-5; TRBD2 agrees at 10 bases. The CDR3 runs 18 residues. J was trimmed by 5 bases and V by 4 bases; bases with no gene match: 16. Germline lookup yields CDR1 MGHRA and CDR2 YSYEKL. This CDR3 is CASSPRGASGGFVETQYF. CDR3 sequence (DNA): TGCGCCAGCAGCCCGCGGGGGGCTAGCGGGGGATTCGTGGAGACCCAGTACTTC.

The gene calls are TRBV7-9 and TRBJ2-3; 9 bases are shared with TRBD2. The CDR3 has 16 residues. Germline CDR1 SEHNR, CDR2 FQNEAQ (reference sequence). V shed 3 bases and J 3 bases; nucleotides not matched to a gene: 7. CDR3 sequence: CASSFQRGAGTDTQYF. The CDR3 coding sequence is TGTGCCAGCAGCTTCCAGCGGGGGGCGGGGACAGATACGCAGTATTTT.

J is TRBJ2-1 and V is TRBV4-3; the match to TRBD1 covers 11 bases. Germline V gene sequence: CDR1 LGHNA, CDR2 YSLEER. V dropped 1 base and J dropped 12; count of bases not matched to a gene: 2. The CDR3 is 13 residues long. The CDR3 DNA reads TGCGCCAGCAGCCAAGGGGACAGGGGGTGGCAGTTCTTC. Amino acid sequence: CASSQGDRGWQFF.

This clonotype was picked up a small number of times. J is TRBJ1-6 and V is TRBV11-2; TRBD1 matches 8 bases. Germline V gene sequence: CDR1 SGHAT, CDR2 FQNNGV. There are 14 residues in the CDR3. With V trimmed by 2 bases and J by 11 bases, 5 bases remained unmatched. This CDR3 is CASSLQGARTPLHF. DNA of the CDR3: TGTGCCAGCAGCTTACAGGGGGCGCGGACACCCCTCCACTTT.

This clonotype has a handful of counts. The chain employs TRBV19 and TRBJ2-3; 13 nucleotides align to TRBD2. The V gene's germline CDR1 is LNHDA and CDR2 SQIVND (reference sequence). The V segment lost 4 bases and the J segment 8 bases; nucleotides outside the gene matches: 9. This CDR3 has 16 residues. The CDR3 DNA sequence: TGTGCCAGTAGTAAAGGACTAGCGGGGGCCCTTGGTACGCAGTATTTT. It specifies CASSKGLAGALGTQYF.

At least ten counts were recorded for this clonotype. The chain carries TRBV7-9 and TRBJ2-7; D may be TRBD1 (6 bases). CDR3 size: 13 residues. The V end lost 4 bases, the J end lost 2 bases, and 9 bases lay between the germline ends. Germline V gene sequence: CDR1 SEHNR, CDR2 FQNEAQ (reference sequence). The CDR3 spells CASSSDSTYEQYV. CDR3 bases: TGTGCCAGCAGCTCGGACAGCACCTACGAGCAGTACGTC.

V gene TRBV20-1 combines with J gene TRBJ1-6; D unclear. The CDR3 totals 15 residues. Germline V gene data show CDR1 as DFQATT and CDR2 as SNEGSKA (reference sequence). V was trimmed by 0 bases and J by 6 bases, leaving 12 bases between them. CDR3 region: CSARDHQAGNSPLHF. The CDR3 bases are TGCAGTGCTAGAGATCATCAGGCGGGTAATTCACCCCTCCACTTT.

V is TRBV5-4 and J is TRBJ2-7; TRBD2 might be the D (6 bases). Germline V gene data show CDR1 as SGHNT and CDR2 as YYREEE (reference sequence). Trimming shortened V by 6 bases and J by 1 base, and 17 bases separated the two germline ends. This CDR3 has 15 amino acids. This CDR3 reads CASNRVEGSSYEQYF. CDR3 bases: TGTGCCAGCAATAGAGTGGAGGGAAGTTCCTACGAGCAGTACTTC.

This clonotype was detected a few times. J is TRBJ2-1 and V is TRBV5-1, with 7 bases identical to TRBD1. V was pared by 3 bases and J by 9 bases, with 6 bases of the junction left unmatched. The CDR3 runs 13 residues. Germline assignment: CDR1 SGHRS and CDR2 YFSETQ. In DNA form, the CDR3 reads TGCGCCAGCAGCTACAGGGGACGGGGTGAGCAGTTCTTC. Translating it yields CASSYRGRGEQFF.